This paragraph covers one TCR beta chain sequence. The data are from a study of control samples from healthy donors and cancer patients. The data were produced by immunoSEQ multiplex PCR, yet TCRdb's version contains in-frame clones alone and is incomplete. This sample yields fewer than 90,000 clones, of which 84% are seen a single time; over 25% belongs to the top ten. Sequencing was done on a sample of blood. The TCR was taken from a man aged 50-59 years in good health.

CDR3 in amino acids: CASSLAFRSSGGKTGELFF. Here the CDR3 DNA reads TGCGCCAGCAGCTTGGCCTTTCGGTCGTCAGGGGGAAAAACCGGGGAGCTGTTTTTT. This rearrangement joins TRBV5-1 to TRBJ2-2, with 7 bases fitting TRBD1. From germline, CDR1 is SGHRS and CDR2 YFSETQ. The length of the CDR3 is 19 residues. The V segment lost 0 bases and the J segment 5 bases; nucleotides outside the gene matches: 16.